Following are 21 T cell receptor beta chains from one sample sequenced in a study of blood T cell repertoires in COVID-19. Profiled with immunoSEQ multiplex PCR; TCRdb holds only in-frame clones, not every one. The table lists around 280,000 clones, 85% to 90% of them singletons. The sequencing sample was made of peripheral blood. The receptors here all came from a woman in her thirties with COVID-19, enrolled during active disease.

V gene TRBV7-9 combines with J gene TRBJ1-2; no clear D gene. V was clipped by 2 bases and J by 6 bases, with 16 bases between them. CDR3 size: 15 residues. From germline, CDR1 is SEHNR and CDR2 FQNEAQ (reference sequence). CDR3 DNA sequence: TGTGCCAGCAGCTTATCTGAGAATCTCTTGAATGGCTACACCTTC. As protein: CASSLSENLLNGYTF. Looking up the rest from reference TRBV7-9 and TRBJ1-2 gives the full variable domain: DTGVSQNPRHKITKRGQNVTFRCDPISEHNRLYWYRQTLGQGPEFLTYFQNEAQLEKSRLLSDRFSAERPKGSFSTLEIQRTEQGDSAMYLCASSLSENLLNGYTFGSGTRLTVV.

The chain joins TRBV7-8 to TRBJ2-1, with 10 bases that match TRBD2. This CDR3 comprises 17 residues. V trimming: 1 base; J trimming: 4 bases; junction bases outside the gene matches: 7. Germline CDR1 SGHVS, CDR2 FQNEAQ. The DNA of the CDR3 is TGTGCCAGCAGCTTAGGAGTGGGACTAGCGCCGTACAATGAGCAGTTCTTC. Translating gives CASSLGVGLAPYNEQFF.

The chain joins TRBV11-2 to TRBJ2-3; 11 nucleotides align to TRBD2. The CDR3 contains 15 residues. With V trimmed by 3 bases and J by 6 bases, 5 bases remained unmatched. Germline V CDR1 and CDR2: SGHAT, FQNNGV. The chain's CDR3 is CASSFTSGGQDTQYF. As DNA, the CDR3 is TGTGCCAGCAGCTTTACTAGCGGGGGTCAGGATACGCAGTATTTT. The variable domain in full, with the rest retrieved from reference TRBV11-2 and TRBJ2-3, is EAGVAQSPRYKIIEKRQSVAFWCNPISGHATLYWYQQILGQGPKLLIQFQNNGVVDDSQLPKDRFSAERLKGVDSTLKIQPAKLEDSAVYLCASSFTSGGQDTQYFGPGTRLTVL.

V and J are TRBV5-1 and TRBJ1-2; TRBD1 matches 7 bases. This CDR3 spans 14 amino acids. Germline CDR1 SGHRS, CDR2 YFSETQ. V trimming: 0 bases; J trimming: 6 bases; junction bases outside the gene matches: 5. The CDR3 nucleotides are TGCGCCAGCAGCTTGGAGTGGGGACAGCATGGCTACACCTTC. This gives the protein CASSLEWGQHGYTF.

The chain uses TRBV19 and TRBJ1-2; D gene unclear. The CDR3 sequence is 13 residues long. The germline V and J ends were trimmed by 1 base and 8 bases, with 11 bases remaining between them. Germline V lookup: CDR1 LNHDA, CDR2 SQIVND (reference sequence). The CDR3, as DNA: TGTGCCAGTAGTATAGGCGGGGAAGGCGGCTACACCTTC. Its translation: CASSIGGEGGYTF.

Comment on this clone: Just one base apart from a much larger clone, this may be a read error. The chain links TRBV7-2 to TRBJ2-1; 10 bases are shared with TRBD2. The trim removed 5 bases at V and 4 bases at J, leaving 5 bases unmatched. The germline gives CDR1 SGHTA, CDR2 FQGNSA. CDR3 size: 15 residues. The CDR3 loop reads CASSPPSGGYNEQFF. The CDR3 nucleotides read TGTGCCAGCAGCCCTCCTAGCGGGGGATACAATGAGCAGTTCTTC.

The V call is TRBV27, the J call TRBJ1-6; TRBD1 matches at 7 bases. Germline V gives CDR1 MNHEY, CDR2 SMNVEV (reference sequence). The CDR3 runs to 16 residues. V trimming: 6 bases; J trimming: 3 bases; junction bases outside the gene matches: 8. The CDR3 bases are TGTGCCAGCAGGTCCGGGACAGTGGGCTATAATTCACCCCTCCACTTT. Translating it yields CASRSGTVGYNSPLHF.

This chain uses TRBV5-6 with TRBJ2-1; 7 positions match TRBD2. The CDR3 sequence is 14 residues long. J lost 10 bases, V lost 2 bases, and 9 bases had no gene match. The germline CDR1 and CDR2 sequences are SGHDT and YYEEEE. The CDR3 DNA is TGTGCCAGCAGCTTAGCGGGGAGGCCGACCGAGCAGTTCTTC. Its translation: CASSLAGRPTEQFF.

The chain carries TRBV9 and TRBJ2-1, with a tentative D call TRBD1 (8 bases). V dropped 0 bases and J dropped 6 bases, with 13 bases sitting between them. Per germline, CDR1 SGDLS and CDR2 YYNGEE. This CDR3 has 15 residues. The CDR3 DNA reads as TGTGCCAGCAGCGTAGGAACAGGGGGGGCCAATGAGCAGTTCTTC. Its translation is CASSVGTGGANEQFF.

The V call is TRBV10-3, the J call TRBJ2-1, with D tentatively TRBD1 (6 bases). V was clipped by 6 bases and J by 5 bases, with 20 bases between them. Germline V gene sequence: CDR1 ENHRY, CDR2 SYGVKD. This CDR3 has 16 residues. CDR3 loop: CAISLRGTDQHNEQFF. The CDR3 coding sequence is TGTGCCATCAGCCTCAGGGGTACGGATCAGCACAATGAGCAGTTCTTC.

The chain carries TRBV6-1 and TRBJ2-7; maybe TRBD2 (6 bases). Germline CDR1 and CDR2: MNHNS and SASEGT. V lost 3 bases and J 3 bases, leaving 21 bases between the germline ends. CDR3 length: 17 amino acids. The CDR3 sequence is CASSDLGRLTQDYEQYF. CDR3 sequence (DNA): TGTGCCAGCAGTGACTTGGGGAGGCTCACCCAAGACTACGAGCAGTACTTC.

The chain carries TRBV10-2 and TRBJ2-5; D is uncertain. The CDR3 contains 11 residues. Trimming removed 4 bases at V and 4 bases at J, with 4 bases between. Per germline, CDR1 WSHSY and CDR2 SAAADI. The CDR3 DNA is TGCGCCAGCAGTGTAGTAGAGACCCAGTACTTC. It codes for CASSVVETQYF.

About this clone itself: This specimen includes other DNA sequences encoding the same CDR3. V and J are TRBV27 and TRBJ2-7; D is unresolved. The CDR3 loop spans 13 amino acids. The V and J ends lost 2 bases and 0 bases respectively, with 5 bases between them. Germline V gene sequence: CDR1 MNHEY, CDR2 SMNVEV (reference sequence). The CDR3 loop reads CASSLTSSYEQYF. The CDR3 nucleotides are TGTGCCAGCAGTTTAACGAGCTCCTACGAGCAGTACTTC.

The CDR3 nucleotides read TGTGCCAGCAGCGTAGGTCGGGGTAACACTGAAGCTTTCTTT. Amino acids: CASSVGRGNTEAFF. The chain couples TRBV9 to TRBJ1-1; D remains unclear. From germline, CDR1 is SGDLS and CDR2 YYNGEE. The CDR3 is 14 amino acids. Trimming removed 0 bases at V and 2 bases at J, with 8 bases between. Complete variable domain (other parts from reference TRBV9 and TRBJ1-1): DSGVTQTPKHLITATGQRVTLRCSPRSGDLSVYWYQQSLDQGLQFLIQYYNGEERAKGNILERFSAQQFPDLHSELNLSSLELGDSALYFCASSVGRGNTEAFFGQGTRLTVV.

V usage is TRBV3-1 (or the pseudogene TRBV3-2) and J usage is TRBJ2-7, with D possibly matching TRBD1 (5 bases). V shed 6 bases and J shed 10 bases, with 22 bases lying between them. Germline CDR1 is LGHDT and CDR2 is YNNKEL (reference sequence). The CDR3 sequence is 14 residues long. DNA of the CDR3: TGTGCCAGCAGTTACAGGAGAGGACCTTCGGAACAGTACTTC. Protein product: CASSYRRGPSEQYF.

J is TRBJ2-7 and V is TRBV7-9; weak D call: TRBD1 (6 bases). V was clipped by 0 bases and J by 6 bases, with 12 bases between them. The germline V gene has CDR1 SEHNR and CDR2 FQNEAQ (reference sequence). The CDR3 sequence is 14 residues long. The CDR3, as DNA: TGTGCCAGCAGCTTAGCCCCACTACAGGGCGAGCAGTACTTC. Translation gives CASSLAPLQGEQYF.

This chain uses TRBV3-1 (or the pseudogene TRBV3-2) with TRBJ2-2; D is unclear. The germline V gene encodes CDR1 LGHDT and CDR2 YNNKEL (reference sequence). V lost 1 base, J lost 3 bases, and 3 bases lay in between. The CDR3 runs 13 residues. Written as DNA, the CDR3 is TGTGCCAGCAGCCAAGTCGACACCGGGGAGCTGTTTTTT. It is translated as CASSQVDTGELFF.

This rearrangement joins TRBV5-1 to TRBJ1-1; D not resolved. The CDR3 is 14 amino acids. Germline V gene sequence: CDR1 SGHRS, CDR2 YFSETQ. V was pared by 4 bases and J by 0 bases, with 10 bases between. The CDR3 region has the DNA TGCGCCAGCAGCCCACAGCTCATGAACACTGAAGCTTTCTTT. This translates into CASSPQLMNTEAFF.

V gene TRBV7-9 combines with J gene TRBJ2-7; D is possibly TRBD1 (5 bases). This CDR3 comprises 15 residues. CDR1 and CDR2 (germline): SEHNR, FQNEAQ (reference sequence). Trimming removed 4 bases from V and 0 bases from J, with 13 bases in between. The CDR3 DNA sequence: TGTGCCAGCAGCTCGTCGCCCAGGGCCTCCTACGAGCAGTACTTC. Its protein is CASSSSPRASYEQYF.

The chain joins TRBV6-5 to TRBJ2-5, with 8 nucleotides matching TRBD2. This CDR3 spans 15 amino acids. Germline values: CDR1 MNHEY, CDR2 SVGAGI. V was clipped by 2 bases and J by 4 bases; unmatched bases: 6. CDR3 amino acids: CASSYASGGGETQYF. For the CDR3, the DNA is TGTGCCAGCAGTTACGCCAGCGGGGGCGGAGAGACCCAGTACTTC.

The sample holds one count of this clone. J is TRBJ2-7 and V is TRBV7-9; TRBD2 aligns across 7 bases. The CDR3 totals 17 residues. J was trimmed by 2 bases and V by 4 bases; bases with no gene match: 14. The germline V gene encodes CDR1 SEHNR and CDR2 FQNEAQ (reference sequence). CDR3: CASSSRLASTRTYEQYF. The CDR3 DNA reads TGTGCCAGCAGCTCTCGACTAGCTTCGACCCGCACCTACGAGCAGTACTTC.